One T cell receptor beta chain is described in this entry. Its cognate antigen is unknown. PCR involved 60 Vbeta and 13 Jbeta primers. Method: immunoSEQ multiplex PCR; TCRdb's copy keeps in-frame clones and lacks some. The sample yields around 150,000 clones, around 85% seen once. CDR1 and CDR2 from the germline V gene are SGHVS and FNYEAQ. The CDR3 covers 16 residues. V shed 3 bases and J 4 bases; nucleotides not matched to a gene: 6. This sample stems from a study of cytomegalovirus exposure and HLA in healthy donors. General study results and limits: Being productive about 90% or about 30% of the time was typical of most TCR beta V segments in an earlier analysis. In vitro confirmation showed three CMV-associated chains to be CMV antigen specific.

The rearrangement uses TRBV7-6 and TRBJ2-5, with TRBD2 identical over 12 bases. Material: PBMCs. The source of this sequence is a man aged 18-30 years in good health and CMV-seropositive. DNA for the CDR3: TGTGCCAGCAGCTTTAGGGCGACTAGCGGGGGAGAGACCCAGTACTTC. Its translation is CASSFRATSGGETQYF.